The 8 T cell receptor beta chains given below trace back to one sample, sequenced in a study of blood T cell repertoires in COVID-19. Measured with immunoSEQ multiplex PCR; TCRdb has only the in-frame clones, and not every one. The sample shows 150,000 to 200,000 clones, approximately 87% of them seen only once. The material sequenced was peripheral blood. The receptors were gathered from a woman aged 55-69 years with COVID-19, enrolled during active disease.

This chain joins TRBV4-1 and TRBJ2-3, with 10 bases that match TRBD1. Germline values: CDR1 MGHRA, CDR2 YSYEKL. The V and J ends lost 2 bases and 6 bases, in that order; junction bases with no gene match: 5. The CDR3 sequence is 15 residues long. The CDR3: CASSQTGTGVDTQYF. Here the CDR3 DNA reads TGCGCCAGCAGCCAAACCGGGACAGGGGTGGATACGCAGTATTTT.

The CDR3 reads CASSRTGTSGYWNEQFF. CDR3 sequence (DNA): TGTGCCAGCAGCCGAACCGGGACTAGCGGCTATTGGAATGAGCAGTTCTTC. The chain has TRBV6-6 and TRBJ2-1, with 11 bases lining up with TRBD2. Per germline, CDR1 MNHNY and CDR2 SVGAGI (reference sequence). The CDR3 has 17 residues. The J segment lost 7 bases and the V segment lost 6 bases, leaving 14 bases of the junction unmatched.

The J gene is TRBJ1-2, the V gene TRBV5-1; 9 bases agree with TRBD1. The CDR3 is made up of 14 amino acids. Germline V gene data show CDR1 as SGHRS and CDR2 as YFSETQ. J was trimmed by 7 bases and V by 3 bases; bases with no gene match: 7. The CDR3: CASSYRDRVSGYTF. The CDR3 coding sequence is TGCGCCAGCAGCTACCGGGACAGGGTATCTGGCTACACCTTC. Looking up the rest from reference TRBV5-1 and TRBJ1-2 gives the full variable domain: KAGVTQTPRYLIKTRGQQVTLSCSPISGHRSVSWYQQTPGQGLQFLFEYFSETQRNKGNFPGRFSGRQFSNSRSEMNVSTLELGDSALYLCASSYRDRVSGYTFGSGTRLTVV.

This sequence joins TRBV28 and TRBJ2-7; 7 bases are shared with TRBD2. Trimming took 7 bases from V and 0 from J; bases not matched to a gene: 9. The CDR3 consists of 15 residues. Germline values: CDR1 MDHEN, CDR2 SYDVKM. CDR3 coding DNA: TGTGCCAGCACCACGAGCGGGGAGAGCTCCTACGAGCAGTACTTC. Protein product: CASTTSGESSYEQYF.

The chain links TRBV6-5 to TRBJ2-6; 7 positions match TRBD1. Trimming took 4 bases from V and 2 from J; bases not matched to a gene: 5. Germline V gene sequence: CDR1 MNHEY, CDR2 SVGAGI. CDR3 size: 16 residues. The CDR3: CASSSRQGAGANVLTF. The DNA of the CDR3 is TGTGCCAGCAGTTCCCGACAGGGCGCTGGGGCCAACGTCCTGACTTTC.

V gene TRBV30 combines with J gene TRBJ1-1; TRBD1 matches 7 bases. The CDR3 sequence is 14 residues long. V lost 1 base, J lost 4 bases, and 6 bases stayed unmatched. Germline V gene lookup returns CDR1 GTSNPN and CDR2 SVGIG (reference sequence). CDR3 DNA sequence: TGTGCCTGGAGTGCAGGGGGTGGACTCACTGAAGCTTTCTTT. Translating gives CAWSAGGGLTEAFF.

The J gene is TRBJ2-5, the V gene TRBV27; weak D call: TRBD1 (6 bases). The germline V gene has CDR1 MNHEY and CDR2 SMNVEV (reference sequence). Trimming removed 5 bases at V and 0 bases at J, with 10 bases between. The CDR3 spans 14 residues. CDR3 nucleotides: TGTGCCAGCAGTCTCACAGGGTACCAAGAGACCCAGTACTTC. This translates into CASSLTGYQETQYF.

The rearrangement links TRBV6-2 or TRBV6-3 to TRBJ2-3, with 16 bases identical to TRBD2. Germline V lookup: CDR1 MNHEY, CDR2 SVGEGT. Germline trimming cut 7 bases from V and 4 bases from J; bases unmatched to any gene: 11. This CDR3 spans 18 amino acids. The CDR3 loop is CASTPGTSGRAWADTQYF. DNA of the CDR3: TGTGCCAGCACCCCAGGGACTAGCGGGAGGGCCTGGGCAGATACGCAGTATTTT.